This T cell receptor (beta chain) was documented in a study of CD8+CD57+ T cells in acquired aplastic anemia. Study conclusions and caveats: Patients and controls turned out to have 25 to 35 CD8+ CDR3 sequences in common.

With respect to this clonotype: Antigen specificity is unknown.

Patients sequenced had flow cytometry evidence of CD8+CD57+ cell expansion. Patient blood was sampled before any therapy had been received. Using genomic DNA as the template, TCR beta VDJ and CDR3 profiling was carried out. TCRdb fed the reads into MiXCR, producing one record per CDR3 protein. Found here are around 210,000 distinct CDR3 sequences, 65% of them singletons; the top ten hold about 60%. This clonotype originated in a human donor with aplastic anemia. The sequenced sample consisted of sorted CD4+, CD8+, or CD8+CD57+ T cells (not recorded which) from PBMCs.

For the CDR3, the DNA is TGTGCCAGCAGCTTAGAGACAGTGGGGTCTTACGAGCAGTACTTC. Encoded protein: CASSLETVGSYEQYF. The chain recombines TRBV7-2 with TRBJ2-7; D is possibly TRBD1 (5 bases). The CDR3 is 15 residues long. The V and J ends lost 1 base and 4 bases respectively, with 14 bases between them. Germline loops: CDR1 SGHTA, CDR2 FQGNSA. The full variable domain, completed using reference TRBV7-2 and TRBJ2-7, is GAGVSQSPSNKVTEKGKDVELRCDPISGHTALYWYRQSLGQGLEFLIYFQGNSAPDKSGLPSDRFSAERTGGSVSTLTIQRTQQEDSAVYLCASSLETVGSYEQYFGPGTRLTVT.